This T cell receptor (beta chain) was sequenced in a study of blood T cell repertoires in COVID-19. V lost 3 bases and J lost 0, with 12 bases in between. CDR1 is SGHAT, CDR2 FQNNGV, per germline. This CDR3 has 16 amino acids. The repertoire was sequenced with immunoSEQ multiplex PCR; TCRdb's copy has only in-frame clones and lacks some. The sample comprises approximately 470,000 clones, around 87% of which are singletons, and under 0.75% rests with the top ten. Sequencing used PBMCs or T cells enriched from blood (not recorded which). The receptor was isolated from a woman aged 18 to 35 who had recovered from COVID-19. The genes are TRBV11-2 and TRBJ1-3; D uncertain. The CDR3 DNA reads as TGTGCCAGCAGCTTCACTATACGCGGCTCTGGAAACACCATATATTTT. Translation: CASSFTIRGSGNTIYF.